The next 3 T cell receptor beta chains were all read from a single sample in a study of T cell responses to AZD1222 COVID-19 vaccine. The repertoire was sequenced with immunoSEQ multiplex PCR; TCRdb's copy has only in-frame clones and lacks some. Here the sample spans about 140,000 clones, roughly 92% being singletons. Specimen: peripheral blood, collected on day 0 of AZD1222 vaccination. The receptors were sampled from an adult in good health.

The rearrangement links TRBV11-2 to TRBJ2-7; D possibly corresponds to TRBD1 (6 bases). The CDR3 loop spans 13 amino acids. CDR1 SGHAT and CDR2 FQNNGV come from the germline V gene. V gave up 5 bases and J gave up 13 bases, with 21 bases separating them. This chain's CDR3 is CASSLSGEQGQYF. The CDR3 DNA sequence: TGTGCCAGCAGCCTTTCCGGAGAGCAGGGACAATACTTC.

This clone was seen a single time. The chain carries TRBV15 and TRBJ1-2; 7 nucleotides align to TRBD1. The CDR3 spans 17 residues. Germline CDR1 is LNHNV and CDR2 is YYDKDF (reference sequence). Germline trimming cut 0 bases from V and 0 bases from J; bases unmatched to any gene: 7. The DNA for the CDR3 is TGTGCCACCAGCAGAGATAGGAGGACAGGCGCTAACTATGGCTACACCTTC. It yields the protein CATSRDRRTGANYGYTF.

V and J are TRBV24-1 and TRBJ1-6; the match to TRBD1 covers 8 bases. The CDR3 spans 14 residues. V shed 6 bases, J shed 10 bases, and the junction held 7 bases outside the gene matches. Germline V gene lookup returns CDR1 KGHDR and CDR2 SFDVKD. CDR3 bases: TGTGCCACCAGTTCCGGACAGGGAGGATCACCCCTCCACTTT. The encoded protein is CATSSGQGGSPLHF.